Below, one T cell receptor beta chain is given with its context. The antigen remains unidentified. The data originate from a study of CXCR3-negative and CXCR3-positive naive CD8 T cells. At the level of the study: Some 150 million TRB reads were obtained overall (about 1.5 +/- 0.3 million per library). The study's findings and limits: Relative to memory CD8+ cells, whose diversity was much lower, both naive subsets had comparably high diversity. CXCR3-positive naive cells carried more hydrophobic TRB CDR3s than CXCR3-negative naive cells did.

With UMI labels, 5' RACE was used to prepare the TRB cDNA libraries. Each CDR3 protein gets one entry in TCRdb, which reprocessed the 5' RACE reads and gives no DNA. This table lists over 95,000 distinct CDR3 sequences. All CD8+ T cell subsets were sorted in triplicate at fewer than 350,000 cells each. CD45RO-CCR7+CD27+CD95- defined naive CD8+ T cells. Germline CDR1 is SGHRS and CDR2 is YFSETQ. The length of the CDR3 is 15 residues. V usage is TRBV5-1 and J usage is TRBJ2-1. The clonotype comes from a human donor in good health. Some clones in this sample may be carry-over from other donors' samples. Input material: naive CXCR3+ CD8+ T cells from blood. Subset noted: CD45RO-CCR7+CD27+CD95- naive CD8+ T cells expressing CXCR3 (TNR3+). CDR3 residues: CASSQVGVFDNEQFF.